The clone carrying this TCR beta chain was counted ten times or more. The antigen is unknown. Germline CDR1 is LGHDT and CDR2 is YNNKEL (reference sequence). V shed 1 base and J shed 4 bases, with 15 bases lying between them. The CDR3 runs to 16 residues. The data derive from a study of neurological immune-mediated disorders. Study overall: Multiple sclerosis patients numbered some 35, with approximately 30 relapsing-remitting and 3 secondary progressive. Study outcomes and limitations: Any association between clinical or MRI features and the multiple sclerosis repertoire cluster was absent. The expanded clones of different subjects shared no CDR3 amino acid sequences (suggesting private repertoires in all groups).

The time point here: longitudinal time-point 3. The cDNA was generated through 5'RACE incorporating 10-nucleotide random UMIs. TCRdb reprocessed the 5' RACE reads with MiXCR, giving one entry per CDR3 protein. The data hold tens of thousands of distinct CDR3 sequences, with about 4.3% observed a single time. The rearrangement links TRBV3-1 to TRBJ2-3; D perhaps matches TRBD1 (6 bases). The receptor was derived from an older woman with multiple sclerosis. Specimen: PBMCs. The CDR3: CASSQGYGRGADTQYF. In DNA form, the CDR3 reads TGTGCCAGCAGCCAAGGCTATGGCAGGGGTGCAGATACGCAGTATTTT.